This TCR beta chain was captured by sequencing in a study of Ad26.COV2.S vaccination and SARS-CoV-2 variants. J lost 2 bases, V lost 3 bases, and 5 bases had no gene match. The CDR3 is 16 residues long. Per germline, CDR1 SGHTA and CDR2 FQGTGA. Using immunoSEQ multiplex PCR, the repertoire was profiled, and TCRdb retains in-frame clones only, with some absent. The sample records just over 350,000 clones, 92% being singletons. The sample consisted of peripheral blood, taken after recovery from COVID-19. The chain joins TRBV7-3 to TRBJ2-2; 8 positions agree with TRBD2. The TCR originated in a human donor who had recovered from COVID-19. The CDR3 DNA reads TGTGCCAGCAGCTTCGATAGCGGGGCAAACACCGGGGAGCTGTTTTTT. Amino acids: CASSFDSGANTGELFF.